These 12 T cell receptor beta chains came from one sample sequenced in a study of blood T cell repertoires in COVID-19. Profiling relied on immunoSEQ multiplex PCR, and the TCRdb table lists in-frame clones only, not all of them. In the table there are 200,000 to 250,000 clones, 80% to 90% of which are singletons. The sequenced sample was peripheral blood. The receptors derive from a woman in her fifties or sixties with acute or convalescent COVID-19.

V and J are TRBV19 and TRBJ1-2; 7 bases map to TRBD1. This CDR3 is built from 12 residues. CDR1 LNHDA and CDR2 SQIVND come from the germline V gene (reference sequence). V dropped 9 bases and J dropped 7; count of bases not matched to a gene: 8. Here the CDR3 DNA reads TGTGCCAGCCGACAGGGAAATGTTGGCTACACCTTC. Translation gives CASRQGNVGYTF. The complete variable domain, with remaining parts taken from reference TRBV19 and TRBJ1-2, reads DGGITQSPKYLFRKEGQNVTLSCEQNLNHDAMYWYRQDPGQGLRLIYYSQIVNDFQKGDIAEGYSVSREKKESFPLTVTSAQKNPTAFYLCASRQGNVGYTFGSGTRLTVV.

V usage is TRBV25-1 and J usage is TRBJ1-5; no clear D gene. Trimming cost V 1 base and J 4 bases, with 5 bases left between them. The CDR3 has 13 amino acids. Germline CDR1 and CDR2: MGHDK and SYGVNS. CDR3 amino acids: CASSESLNQPQHF. As DNA, the CDR3 is TGTGCCAGCAGTGAATCCCTGAATCAGCCCCAGCATTTT. The full variable domain, its missing parts supplied by reference TRBV25-1 and TRBJ1-5, is EADIYQTPRYLVIGTGKKITLECSQTMGHDKMYWYQQDPGMELHLIHYSYGVNSTEKGDLSSESTVSRIRTEHFPLTLESARPSHTSQYLCASSESLNQPQHFGDGTRLSIL.

The chain has TRBV18 and TRBJ1-1; D is perhaps TRBD1 (6 bases). CDR3 length: 15 amino acids. Germline V gives CDR1 KGHSH, CDR2 LQKENI. Trimming took 3 bases from V and 0 from J, leaving 11 bases between them. Written as DNA, the CDR3 is TGTGCCAGCTCACCCCAGGGGCGGTTGAACACTGAAGCTTTCTTT. Encoded protein: CASSPQGRLNTEAFF.

The V and J genes are TRBV18 and TRBJ2-7, with 9 bases lining up with TRBD2. The CDR3 runs 14 residues. The V and J ends lost 2 bases and 6 bases, in that order; junction bases with no gene match: 5. CDR1 KGHSH and CDR2 LQKENI come from the germline V gene. CDR3 DNA sequence: TGTGCCAGCTCACCAATAGCGGGAGAGAGCGAGCAGTACTTC. Its protein is CASSPIAGESEQYF.

J is TRBJ2-2 and V is TRBV19, with 9 bases identical to TRBD2. Germline loops: CDR1 LNHDA, CDR2 SQIVND (reference sequence). This CDR3 is 15 amino acids long. After removal of 3 bases from V and 4 bases from J, the junction contained 3 bases not matched to a gene. CDR3 in amino acids: CASSILAGFTGELFF. The DNA of the CDR3 is TGTGCCAGTAGTATCCTAGCGGGATTCACCGGGGAGCTGTTTTTT.

The chain carries TRBV19 and TRBJ2-3, with a weak D call TRBD2 (6 bases). From germline, CDR1 is LNHDA and CDR2 SQIVND (reference sequence). Deletions cut 4 bases from V and 0 bases from J, with 8 bases between. This CDR3 spans 14 amino acids. CDR3 nucleotides: TGTGCCAGTAGTAGGGGGGTTAGCACAGATACGCAGTATTTT. It codes for CASSRGVSTDTQYF.

The rearrangement joins TRBV12-3 or TRBV12-4 to TRBJ1-2; a possible D gene is TRBD1 (5 bases). The CDR3 covers 12 residues. The V and J ends lost 3 bases and 8 bases respectively, with 10 bases between them. Here the CDR3 reads CASSFGAGGYTF. In nucleotides, the CDR3 is TGTGCCAGCAGTTTTGGGGCAGGAGGCTACACCTTC.

V gene TRBV9 combines with J gene TRBJ2-7; D gene uncertain. The ends were cut back, 0 bases at V and 5 bases at J, with 9 bases in the middle. Germline CDR1 reads SGDLS; CDR2 reads YYNGEE. The CDR3 runs 13 residues. CDR3 region: CASSVVPGDEQYF. The CDR3 region has the DNA TGTGCCAGCAGCGTAGTCCCAGGCGACGAGCAGTACTTC. Together with reference TRBV9 and TRBJ2-7, the CDR3 gives the full variable domain: DSGVTQTPKHLITATGQRVTLRCSPRSGDLSVYWYQQSLDQGLQFLIQYYNGEERAKGNILERFSAQQFPDLHSELNLSSLELGDSALYFCASSVVPGDEQYFGPGTRLTVT.

The chain uses TRBV30 and TRBJ2-7; possible D gene TRBD1, 8 bases. V lost 2 bases and J 6 bases, leaving 17 bases between the germline ends. CDR3 length: 14 amino acids. The germline gives CDR1 GTSNPN, CDR2 SVGIG (reference sequence). CDR3 DNA: TGTGCCTGGAGTCCCCACAGGGGGGGAAGCGAGCAGTACTTC. It translates to CAWSPHRGGSEQYF.

This clone was observed once. The chain carries TRBV11-2 and TRBJ2-5, with TRBD1 identical over 7 bases. The CDR3 has 14 amino acids. V gave up 4 bases and J gave up 5 bases; unmatched junction bases: 7. Germline-derived CDR1 and CDR2 are SGHAT and FQNNGV. The CDR3 coding sequence is TGTGCCAGCAGCTCCTCTAGGGGGCCGGAGACCCAGTACTTC. Translation gives CASSSSRGPETQYF.

The chain employs TRBV3-1 (or the pseudogene TRBV3-2) and TRBJ2-6; TRBD1 might be the D (6 bases). CDR1 is LGHDT and CDR2 is YNNKEL in the germline V gene (reference sequence). V dropped 0 bases and J dropped 3 bases, with 9 bases sitting between them. This CDR3 spans 16 amino acids. CDR3 loop: CASSQDSGVGANVLTF. For the CDR3, the DNA is TGTGCCAGCAGCCAAGATTCAGGGGTTGGGGCCAACGTCCTGACTTTC.

The chain is built from TRBV7-2 and TRBJ1-5; D possibly corresponds to TRBD1 (5 bases). Per the germline V gene, CDR1 is SGHTA and CDR2 is FQGNSA. The CDR3 consists of 14 residues. V was clipped by 5 bases and J by 2 bases, with 10 bases between them. The CDR3 DNA follows: TGTGCCAGCAGCGGCGGGGGAGGCAATCAGCCCCAGCATTTT. Protein: CASSGGGGNQPQHF.